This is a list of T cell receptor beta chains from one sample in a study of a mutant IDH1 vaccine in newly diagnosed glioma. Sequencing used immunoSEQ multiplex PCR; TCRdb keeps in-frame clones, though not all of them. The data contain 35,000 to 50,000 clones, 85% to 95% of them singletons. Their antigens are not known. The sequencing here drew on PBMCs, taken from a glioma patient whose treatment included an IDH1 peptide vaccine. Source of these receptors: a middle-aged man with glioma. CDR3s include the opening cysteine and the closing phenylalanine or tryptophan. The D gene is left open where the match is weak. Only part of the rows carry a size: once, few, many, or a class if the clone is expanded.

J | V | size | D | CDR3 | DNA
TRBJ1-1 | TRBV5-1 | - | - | CASSLGRVTEAFF | TGCGCCAGCAGCTTGGGCCGGGTAACTGAAGCTTTCTTT
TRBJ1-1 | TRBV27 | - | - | CASSLLAGDTEAFF | TGTGCCAGCAGTTTATTGGCGGGGGACACTGAAGCTTTCTTT
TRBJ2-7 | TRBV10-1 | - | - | CASSESQAEQYF | TGCGCCAGCAGTGAGTCGCAGGCCGAGCAGTACTTC
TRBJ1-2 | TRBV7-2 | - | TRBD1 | CASSWDRDYGYTF | TGTGCCAGCAGCTGGGACAGGGACTATGGCTACACCTTC
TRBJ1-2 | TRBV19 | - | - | CASSLQNYGYTF | TGTGCCAGTAGTCTACAGAACTATGGCTACACCTTC
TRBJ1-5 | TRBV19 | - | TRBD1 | CASSSYGQGRKPQHF | TGTGCCAGTAGTAGTTACGGACAGGGGAGGAAGCCCCAGCATTTT
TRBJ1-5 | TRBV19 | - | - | CASSPGWGGNQPQHF | TGTGCCAGTAGCCCAGGGTGGGGAGGCAATCAGCCCCAGCATTTT
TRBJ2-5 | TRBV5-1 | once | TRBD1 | CASYRTQGSQETQYF | TGCGCCAGCTACCGGACACAGGGGAGTCAAGAGACCCAGTACTTC
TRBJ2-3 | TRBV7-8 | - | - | CASSSGRALGTDTQYF | TGTGCCAGCAGCTCCGGACGAGCCTTGGGGACAGATACGCAGTATTTT
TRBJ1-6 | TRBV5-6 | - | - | CASSPPRGTVNSPLHF | TGTGCCAGCAGCCCCCCCAGGGGCACCGTTAATTCACCCCTCCACTTT
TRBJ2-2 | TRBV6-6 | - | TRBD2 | CASRTILSGGTGELFF | TGTGCCAGTCGGACAATACTTAGCGGGGGCACCGGGGAGCTGTTTTTT
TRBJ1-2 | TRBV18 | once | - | CASSPPGGYGYTF | TGTGCCAGCTCACCACCCGGGGGCTATGGCTACACCTTC
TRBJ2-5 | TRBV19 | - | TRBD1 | CASSFQGAGLETQYF | TGTGCCAGTAGTTTCCAGGGGGCGGGTTTGGAGACCCAGTACTTC
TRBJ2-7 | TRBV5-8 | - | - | CASSLATRRGYEQYF | TGTGCCAGCAGCTTGGCCACAAGGAGGGGCTACGAGCAGTACTTC
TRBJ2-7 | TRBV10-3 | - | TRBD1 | CAISDVGTGAYEQYF | TGTGCCATCAGTGATGTCGGTACAGGGGCTTACGAGCAGTACTTC
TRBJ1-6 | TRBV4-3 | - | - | CASSQDGQLSSYNSPLHF | TGCGCCAGCAGCCAAGATGGACAGTTAAGCTCCTATAATTCACCCCTCCACTTT
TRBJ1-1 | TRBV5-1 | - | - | CASSFTAGRQNTEAFF | TGCGCCAGCAGCTTTACCGCGGGACGGCAGAACACTGAAGCTTTCTTT
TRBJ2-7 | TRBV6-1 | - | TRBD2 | CASSESLGRAGEQYF | TGTGCCAGCAGTGAAAGTCTCGGCAGAGCGGGAGAGCAGTACTTC
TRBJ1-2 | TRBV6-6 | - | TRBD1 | CASSYGGQDYGYTF | TGTGCCAGCAGTTACGGGGGACAGGACTATGGCTACACCTTC
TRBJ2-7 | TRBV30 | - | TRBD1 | CAWSVGQGFYEQYF | TGTGCCTGGAGTGTTGGACAGGGGTTCTACGAGCAGTACTTC
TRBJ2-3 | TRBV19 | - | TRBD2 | CASSASGDTDTQYF | TGTGCCAGTAGTGCTAGCGGGGACACAGATACGCAGTATTTT
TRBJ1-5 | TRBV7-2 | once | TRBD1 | CASSLQTQGASQPQHF | TGTGCCAGCAGCTTACAGACACAGGGGGCTAGTCAGCCCCAGCATTTT
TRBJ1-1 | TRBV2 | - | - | CASSEDSLANTEAFF | TGTGCCAGCAGTGAGGACAGTTTAGCGAACACTGAAGCTTTCTTT
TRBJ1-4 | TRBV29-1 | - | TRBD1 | CSGRTGGNEKLFF | TGCAGCGGACGGACAGGGGGAAATGAAAAACTGTTTTTT
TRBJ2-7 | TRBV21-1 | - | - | CASRQGNWEKQYF | TGTGCCAGCAGACAGGGTAATTGGGAAAAGCAGTACTTC